One sample yielded the 19 T cell receptor beta chains listed below, sequenced in a study of T cell repertoires in cytomegalovirus infection. TCRdb reanalysed the reads using MiXCR and keeps one entry per CDR3 protein. In the table there are just over 450,000 distinct CDR3 sequences, approximately 40% of which are singletons. These receptors have no known antigen. Sample: cultured PBMCs, taken from culture after CMV antigen stimulation. The origin of the receptors is a human donor in good health (CMV status not recorded). Some clones in this sample may be carry-over from other donors' samples.

This chain uses TRBV30 with TRBJ2-5; possibly TRBD2 for D (5 bases). The CDR3 runs 12 residues. Trimming took 2 bases from V and 7 from J, leaving 11 bases between them. Germline loops: CDR1 GTSNPN, CDR2 SVGIG (reference sequence). CDR3 DNA: TGTGCCTGGAGTCTCGGGGTACTGACCCAGTACTTC. Translation gives CAWSLGVLTQYF.

This clonotype was seen a single time. This sequence joins TRBV7-2 and TRBJ2-3; D is possibly TRBD2 (6 bases). This CDR3 contains 16 residues. Germline CDR1 is SGHTA and CDR2 is FQGNSA. Trimming removed 2 bases at V and 0 bases at J, with 12 bases between. CDR3 protein: CASSLWGGASTDTQYF. The CDR3 DNA reads as TGTGCCAGCAGCTTATGGGGCGGGGCTAGCACAGATACGCAGTATTTT.

The chain employs TRBV6-6 and TRBJ1-2, with TRBD1 matching over 9 bases. Germline V gene lookup returns CDR1 MNHNY and CDR2 SVGAGI (reference sequence). This CDR3 spans 17 amino acids. Losses at the gene ends were 2 bases for V and 4 bases for J; bases not matched to a gene: 11. CDR3 in amino acids: CASSYISGTGLRYGYTF. The DNA of the CDR3 is TGTGCCAGCAGTTACATTTCAGGGACAGGGCTCCGCTATGGCTACACCTTC.

The rearrangement uses TRBV7-9 and TRBJ2-1; D is tentatively TRBD1 or TRBD2 (5 bases each). V lost 2 bases, J lost 5 bases, and 13 bases lay in between. The CDR3 has 15 residues. Germline CDR1 SEHNR, CDR2 FQNEAQ (reference sequence). The CDR3 DNA reads as TGTGCCAGCAGCTTATACCGGGACGGCGACAATGAGCAGTTCTTC. It encodes CASSLYRDGDNEQFF.

This chain uses TRBV27 with TRBJ1-1; 7 positions agree with TRBD1. CDR1 is MNHEY and CDR2 is SMNVEV in the germline V gene (reference sequence). Germline trimming cut 5 bases from V and 6 bases from J; bases unmatched to any gene: 9. This CDR3 is built from 14 residues. The CDR3: CASSPQTGTAEAFF. CDR3 nucleotide sequence: TGTGCCAGCAGTCCACAGACAGGGACCGCTGAAGCTTTCTTT.

The chain links TRBV7-8 to TRBJ1-2, with D possibly being TRBD1 (5 bases). The CDR3 length is 13 residues. Trimming removed 4 bases at V and 7 bases at J, with 13 bases between. CDR1 and CDR2 from the germline V gene are SGHVS and FQNEAQ. CDR3 loop: CASSSARGGGYTF. CDR3 sequence (DNA): TGTGCCAGCAGCTCCGCGAGGGGTGGTGGCTACACCTTC.

This clonotype has just a few counts. This sequence joins TRBV6-1 and TRBJ1-5; 7 bases agree with TRBD1. This CDR3 has 15 amino acids. The V and J ends lost 2 bases and 4 bases, in that order; junction bases with no gene match: 5. Germline assignment: CDR1 MNHNS and CDR2 SASEGT. CDR3 bases: TGTGCCAGCAGTGAAAGACAGGGTGGGAATCAGCCCCAGCATTTT. This translates into CASSERQGGNQPQHF.

This clonotype was seen only a few times. The J gene is TRBJ1-6, the V gene TRBV7-6, with 9 bases matching TRBD1. V shed 6 bases, J shed 10 bases, and the junction held 10 bases outside the gene matches. Germline CDR1 is SGHVS and CDR2 is FNYEAQ. This CDR3 spans 15 amino acids. Here the CDR3 DNA reads TGTGCCAGCAGTACCGGAGGGGACAGGGCATCACCCCTCCACTTT. Encoded protein: CASSTGGDRASPLHF.

This sequence joins TRBV7-9 and TRBJ1-2; D is unclear. CDR1 and CDR2 (germline): SEHNR, FQNEAQ (reference sequence). The germline V and J ends were trimmed by 8 bases and 4 bases, with 14 bases remaining between them. This CDR3 contains 13 residues. The CDR3 DNA follows: TGTGCCAGCTCCAATATTCGCTTCTATGGCTACACCTTC. Its protein is CASSNIRFYGYTF.

This clonotype was detected only a few times. The rearrangement links TRBV7-9 to TRBJ1-2, with D possibly matching TRBD1 (5 bases). The germline gives CDR1 SEHNR, CDR2 FQNEAQ (reference sequence). There are 13 residues in the CDR3. V was pared by 4 bases and J by 8 bases, with 14 bases between. CDR3 region: CASSSSGTSGYTF. Here the CDR3 DNA reads TGTGCCAGCAGCTCGTCCGGGACCTCGGGCTACACCTTC.

V usage is TRBV28 and J usage is TRBJ2-4, with 9 bases lining up with TRBD1. Trimming at V came to 10 bases and at J to 8 bases, leaving 6 bases not matched to a gene. The germline CDR1 and CDR2 sequences are MDHEN and SYDVKM. The CDR3 runs to 12 residues. CDR3 amino acids: CATQRQGDIQYF. CDR3 nucleotides: TGTGCCACCCAACGACAGGGGGACATTCAGTACTTC.

The chain recombines TRBV6-6 with TRBJ2-3; the D gene could be TRBD1 or TRBD2 (5 bases each). This CDR3 spans 16 amino acids. Trimming cost V 0 bases and J 0 bases, with 10 bases left between them. Germline V gives CDR1 MNHNY, CDR2 SVGAGI (reference sequence). The CDR3 nucleotides are TGTGCCAGCAGTTACTCGGACCGGGACAGCACAGATACGCAGTATTTT. Protein product: CASSYSDRDSTDTQYF.

Only a few counts were recorded for this clonotype. In DNA, the CDR3 is TGTGCCAGCAGCTTTGGGTGGGGAACAGATACGCAGTATTTT. This sequence encodes CASSFGWGTDTQYF. The genes are TRBV7-2 and TRBJ2-3; D unresolved. CDR1 and CDR2 from the germline V gene are SGHTA and FQGNSA. CDR3 length: 14 residues. Trimming took off 3 bases at V and 3 bases at J, with 10 bases between the two ends.

The V and J genes are TRBV12-5 and TRBJ1-1; no clear D gene. Germline CDR1 and CDR2: LGHNT and FRNRAP. V dropped 7 bases and J dropped 4 bases, with 16 bases sitting between them. The CDR3 is made up of 14 amino acids. CDR3 nucleotide sequence: TGTGCTAGTGCCACTCGGGCCATTAGCACTGAAGCTTTCTTT. This sequence encodes CASATRAISTEAFF.

This clonotype was found a few times. The chain employs TRBV5-5 and TRBJ2-3; 8 bases map to TRBD2. J was trimmed by 2 bases and V by 4 bases; bases with no gene match: 9. Germline assignment: CDR1 SGHKS and CDR2 YYEKEE (reference sequence). The CDR3 length is 16 residues. The CDR3 DNA is TGTGCCAGCAGCCCGAAACGGGGGGGTACCACAGATACGCAGTATTTT. Amino acid sequence: CASSPKRGGTTDTQYF.

V gene TRBV7-8 combines with J gene TRBJ2-3; D uncertain. The germline V and J ends were trimmed by 5 bases and 6 bases, with 12 bases remaining between them. The CDR3 totals 13 residues. From germline, CDR1 is SGHVS and CDR2 FQNEAQ. The CDR3 bases are TGTGCCAGCAGCAGAGATCTCGGGGATACGCAGTATTTT. It encodes CASSRDLGDTQYF. Filled out from reference TRBV7-8 and TRBJ2-3, the complete variable domain reads GAGVSQSPRYKVAKRGQDVALRCDPISGHVSLFWYQQALGQGPEFLTYFQNEAQLDKSGLPSDRFFAERPEGSVSTLKIQRTQQEDSAVYLCASSRDLGDTQYFGPGTRLTVL.

This clonotype has only one observation. The rearrangement joins TRBV12-3 or TRBV12-4 to TRBJ2-1; D is possibly TRBD1 (6 bases). Between the trimmed V and J ends, which lost 7 bases and 5 bases, there was a span of 18 bases. This CDR3 region has 15 residues. The CDR3 spells CASTSNRDLHNEQFF. The CDR3 DNA reads TGTGCCAGCACTTCTAACAGGGACCTCCACAATGAGCAGTTCTTC.

CDR3 loop: CASSSEDSTSGNTIYF. The CDR3 nucleotides read TGTGCCAGCAGCTCAGAAGACAGCACCTCTGGAAACACCATATATTTT. The genes are TRBV7-9 and TRBJ1-3; D perhaps matches TRBD1 (5 bases). Germline values: CDR1 SEHNR, CDR2 FQNEAQ (reference sequence). The CDR3 runs to 16 residues. V was shortened by 4 bases and J by 0 bases, with 13 bases between the two germline ends.

The genes are TRBV10-1 and TRBJ2-5; possible D gene TRBD2, 5 bases. Germline assignment: CDR1 WNHNN and CDR2 SYGVQD (reference sequence). The CDR3 is made up of 13 amino acids. V lost 3 bases and J 2 bases, leaving 7 bases between the germline ends. The CDR3 DNA is TGCGCCAGCAGTGATGGACTGCAAGAGACCCAGTACTTC. Translated, it gives CASSDGLQETQYF.